The 32 T cell receptor beta chains below all came from one sample that was sequenced in a study of T cell repertoires in cytomegalovirus infection. The antigens for these receptors are not known. TCRdb fed the reads into MiXCR, producing one record per CDR3 protein. The sample holds approximately 300,000 distinct CDR3 sequences, almost 30% seen once. The starting material was cultured PBMCs, obtained from culture after CMV antigen stimulation. Every receptor here comes from a human donor in good health (CMV status not recorded). Some clones in this sample may be carry-over from other donors' samples.

At least ten counts were recorded for this clonotype. The rearrangement uses TRBV28 and TRBJ2-7; possible D gene TRBD2, 6 bases. This CDR3 spans 15 amino acids. Germline lookup yields CDR1 MDHEN and CDR2 SYDVKM. V was pared by 5 bases and J by 7 bases, with 21 bases between. CDR3: CASSPSGGASWEQYF. CDR3 in DNA: TGTGCCAGCAGTCCCAGCGGAGGGGCCTCGTGGGAGCAGTACTTC.

The chain uses TRBV7-2 and TRBJ1-2; 7 bases line up with TRBD1. The CDR3 extends over 13 amino acids. J lost 6 bases, V lost 5 bases, and 6 bases had no gene match. Germline CDR1 reads SGHTA; CDR2 reads FQGNSA. The CDR3 loop reads CASSPQGGHGYTF. Here the CDR3 DNA reads TGTGCCAGCAGCCCCCAGGGGGGGCATGGCTACACCTTC.

This clonotype was seen more than once but under ten times. The rearrangement links TRBV7-2 to TRBJ1-6; D is ambiguous. The CDR3 length is 12 residues. Per the germline V gene, CDR1 is SGHTA and CDR2 is FQGNSA. V was clipped by 7 bases and J by 12 bases, with 13 bases between them. For the CDR3, the DNA is TGTGCCAGCACCCTTTTTGGGGAACCCCTCCACTTT. Residues: CASTLFGEPLHF.

This rearrangement joins TRBV20-1 to TRBJ2-5; 9 positions agree with TRBD1. CDR3 length: 16 residues. Germline CDR1 DFQATT, CDR2 SNEGSKA (reference sequence). Trimming removed 0 bases from V and 3 bases from J; junction bases left unmatched: 8. The CDR3 sequence is CSARDLATGGKETQYF. Written as DNA, the CDR3 is TGCAGTGCTAGAGACCTTGCGACAGGGGGGAAAGAGACCCAGTACTTC.

This clonotype was detected only a few times. The chain uses TRBV2 and TRBJ1-1, with D hard to call. CDR3 length: 13 residues. The ends were cut back, 3 bases at V and 1 base at J, with 6 bases in the middle. CDR1 SNHLY and CDR2 FYNNEI come from the germline V gene. CDR3 nucleotide sequence: TGTGCCAGCAGTGAGATAGAGAACACTGAAGCTTTCTTT. Translating it yields CASSEIENTEAFF.

The CDR3 nucleotides read TGTGCCAGTAGTATGGGCTTGGAGCGGGAGGCTGAGCAGTTCTTC. Translating gives CASSMGLEREAEQFF. The J gene is TRBJ2-1, the V gene TRBV19; 9 nucleotides match TRBD2. This CDR3 comprises 15 residues. V was clipped by 3 bases and J by 9 bases; unmatched bases: 9. CDR1 and CDR2 (germline): LNHDA, SQIVND (reference sequence).

In this sample, this clonotype turned up many times. This chain uses TRBV11-2 with TRBJ1-1; TRBD1 might be the D (6 bases). Trimming cost V 3 bases and J 10 bases, with 12 bases left between them. CDR1 and CDR2 from the germline V gene are SGHAT and FQNNGV. This CDR3 has 12 amino acids. CDR3 sequence: CASSLSGAAAFF. In DNA form, the CDR3 reads TGTGCCAGCAGCTTGTCGGGGGCGGCAGCTTTCTTT.

This clonotype was counted at least ten times. The chain is built from TRBV7-8 and TRBJ2-3; D call uncertain. This CDR3 has 12 residues. Per the germline V gene, CDR1 is SGHVS and CDR2 is FQNEAQ. Trimming removed 5 bases at V and 2 bases at J, with 5 bases between. CDR3 region: CASSRDTDTQYF. The CDR3 DNA is TGTGCCAGCAGCCGAGACACAGATACGCAGTATTTT.

V and J are TRBV7-8 and TRBJ2-5; D possibly corresponds to TRBD2 (6 bases). Trimming removed 1 base at V and 0 bases at J, with 6 bases between. The V gene's germline CDR1 is SGHVS and CDR2 FQNEAQ. The CDR3 is 14 amino acids. CDR3 amino acids: CASSLGLDQETQYF. In DNA, the CDR3 is TGTGCCAGCAGCTTAGGACTAGACCAAGAGACCCAGTACTTC.

The gene calls are TRBV6-1 and TRBJ1-4, with D possibly being TRBD1 (5 bases). The V gene lost 3 bases and the J gene lost 1 base, with 6 bases spanning the gap. There are 14 residues in the CDR3. Germline V gene data show CDR1 as MNHNS and CDR2 as SASEGT. The CDR3 spells CASSDQGTNEKLFF. CDR3 in DNA: TGTGCCAGCAGTGATCAGGGAACTAATGAAAAACTGTTTTTT.

In the case of this clonotype: A read error may account for a junction end that differs from germline. This CDR3 reads CASSQEAQETQYF. For the CDR3, the DNA is TGTGCTAGCAGCCAGGAGGCCCAAGAGACCCAGTACTTC. The rearrangement joins TRBV7-6 to TRBJ2-5, with a tentative D call TRBD2 (5 bases). Germline CDR1 and CDR2: SGHVS and FNYEAQ. The CDR3 runs 13 residues.

The chain joins TRBV20-1 to TRBJ1-5, with TRBD1 identical over 9 bases. Germline V gives CDR1 DFQATT, CDR2 SNEGSKA (reference sequence). With 6 bases clipped from V and 7 bases from J, the junction kept 10 bases outside the gene matches. This CDR3 has 14 amino acids. This CDR3 is CSAPLTGGLQPQHF. CDR3 coding DNA: TGCAGTGCACCCCTGACAGGGGGATTGCAGCCCCAGCATTTT.

CDR3 bases: TGTGCCAGCACCCCAGATCCAGGGACTAGCGGTCCGCGGGCGACCGGGGAGCTGTTTTTT. This gives the protein CASTPDPGTSGPRATGELFF. The rearrangement uses TRBV7-9 and TRBJ2-2; 11 bases map to TRBD2. The CDR3 length is 20 residues. The V and J ends lost 7 bases and 5 bases, in that order; junction bases with no gene match: 21. CDR1 is SEHNR, CDR2 FQNEAQ, per germline (reference sequence).

This sequence joins TRBV19 and TRBJ1-1, with 10 bases that match TRBD1. The CDR3 is made up of 13 amino acids. The trim removed 9 bases at V and 2 bases at J, leaving 3 bases unmatched. Germline V gene lookup returns CDR1 LNHDA and CDR2 SQIVND (reference sequence). The CDR3 loop is CASDRGPNTEAFF. The CDR3 nucleotides are TGTGCCAGCGACAGGGGGCCAAACACTGAAGCTTTCTTT.

This chain links TRBV7-8 with TRBJ1-1; TRBD1 aligns across 8 bases. This CDR3 comprises 13 residues. V gave up 0 bases and J gave up 8 bases; unmatched junction bases: 2. Germline CDR1 is SGHVS and CDR2 is FQNEAQ. CDR3 loop: CASSLASGGEAFF. CDR3 DNA: TGTGCCAGCAGCTTAGCTTCAGGGGGCGAAGCTTTCTTT.

This clonotype was counted only a few times. The CDR3 here is CSASDGRNQPQHF. CDR3 nucleotide sequence: TGCAGCGCCTCAGACGGTCGAAATCAGCCCCAGCATTTT. The chain uses TRBV29-1 and TRBJ1-5; no clear D gene. Germline assignment: CDR1 SQVTM and CDR2 ANQGSEA. Trimming removed 7 bases from V and 4 bases from J, with 14 bases in between. This CDR3 is 13 amino acids long.

The rearrangement links TRBV4-2 to TRBJ2-1; a possible D gene is TRBD1 (5 bases). Germline lookup yields CDR1 LGHNA and CDR2 YNFKEQ. The CDR3 is made up of 14 amino acids. Trimming removed 0 bases from V and 8 bases from J, with 11 bases in between. In DNA, the CDR3 is TGTGCCAGCAGCCAAGATCAGCAGGGCGATGAGCAGTTCTTC. Translation gives CASSQDQQGDEQFF.

The table lists this clonotype with many counts. The chain couples TRBV10-3 to TRBJ2-2; a possible D gene is TRBD2 (5 bases). The germline gives CDR1 ENHRY, CDR2 SYGVKD. V gave up 0 bases and J gave up 1 base, with 12 bases separating them. CDR3 length: 17 residues. In DNA, the CDR3 is TGTGCCATCAGTGAGTCGATGGCAGCGGAGAACACCGGGGAGCTGTTTTTT. Encoded protein: CAISESMAAENTGELFF.

This clonotype was seen only a few times. The chain couples TRBV19 to TRBJ1-1; no firm D call. V was shortened by 4 bases and J by 1 base, with 10 bases between the two germline ends. The CDR3 totals 14 residues. Germline V gene lookup returns CDR1 LNHDA and CDR2 SQIVND (reference sequence). In DNA, the CDR3 is TGTGCCAGTAGTAATACGGGGAGGAACACTGAAGCTTTCTTT. This translates into CASSNTGRNTEAFF. The whole variable domain, remainder taken from reference TRBV19 and TRBJ1-1, is DGGITQSPKYLFRKEGQNVTLSCEQNLNHDAMYWYRQDPGQGLRLIYYSQIVNDFQKGDIAEGYSVSREKKESFPLTVTSAQKNPTAFYLCASSNTGRNTEAFFGQGTRLTVV.

The rearrangement uses TRBV3-1 and TRBJ1-1; D gene unclear. CDR3 size: 13 residues. The germline V and J ends were trimmed by 1 base and 7 bases, with 10 bases remaining between them. Germline V lookup: CDR1 LGHDT, CDR2 YNNKEL (reference sequence). CDR3 sequence: CASSQGGNGEAFF. The CDR3, as DNA: TGTGCCAGCAGCCAAGGAGGGAACGGTGAAGCTTTCTTT.

This clonotype showed up many times. The rearrangement links TRBV7-8 to TRBJ1-2; 9 bases match TRBD1. Germline CDR1 is SGHVS and CDR2 is FQNEAQ. V lost 4 bases and J lost 5; bases outside the gene matches: 5. The CDR3 length is 14 residues. This chain's CDR3 is CASSSDRGGYGYTF. CDR3 in DNA: TGTGCCAGCAGCTCCGACAGGGGGGGATATGGCTACACCTTC.

The chain uses TRBV7-3 and TRBJ1-2; D not certain. Germline V lookup: CDR1 SGHTA, CDR2 FQGTGA. The CDR3 sequence is 13 residues long. The germline V and J ends were trimmed by 4 bases and 7 bases, with 13 bases remaining between them. The CDR3 here is CASSSQLAGGYTF. The CDR3 region has the DNA TGTGCCAGCAGCTCTCAGTTGGCGGGTGGCTACACCTTC.

The V and J genes are TRBV24-1 and TRBJ2-7; D is unresolved. V lost 6 bases and J 4 bases, leaving 15 bases between the germline ends. Germline values: CDR1 KGHDR, CDR2 SFDVKD. This CDR3 region has 14 residues. CDR3: CATSMGSPGYEQYF. CDR3 coding DNA: TGTGCCACCAGTATGGGATCCCCCGGGTACGAGCAGTACTTC.

The rearrangement uses TRBV28 and TRBJ1-2; D is perhaps TRBD1 (5 bases). The V end lost 3 bases, the J end lost 8 bases, and 13 bases lay between the germline ends. This CDR3 comprises 13 residues. Germline CDR1 reads MDHEN; CDR2 reads SYDVKM. This CDR3 reads CASSFLGLGGYTF. CDR3 sequence (DNA): TGTGCCAGCAGTTTTTTGGGACTAGGGGGCTACACCTTC.

This clonotype occurred a few times. This rearrangement joins TRBV7-2 to TRBJ1-5; 11 bases map to TRBD1. Per the germline V gene, CDR1 is SGHTA and CDR2 is FQGNSA. J lost 9 bases, V lost 1 base, and 5 bases had no gene match. This CDR3 spans 15 amino acids. The CDR3 is CASSLVGQGGRPQHF. The DNA for the CDR3 is TGTGCCAGCAGCTTAGTGGGACAGGGGGGCCGGCCCCAGCATTTT.

This clonotype was recorded at least ten times. The chain carries TRBV7-2 and TRBJ1-6; D is unresolved. This CDR3 spans 16 amino acids. V was clipped by 1 base and J by 7 bases, with 14 bases between them. Germline CDR1 is SGHTA and CDR2 is FQGNSA. The CDR3 protein is CASSLVGWAGNSPLHF. In DNA, the CDR3 is TGTGCCAGCAGCTTAGTGGGGTGGGCGGGGAATTCACCCCTCCACTTT.

This clonotype was counted between two and nine times. V usage is TRBV7-2 and J usage is TRBJ2-3; tentative D call: TRBD2 (6 bases). This CDR3 region has 17 residues. V shed 6 bases and J shed 2 bases, with 21 bases lying between them. Germline CDR1 reads SGHTA; CDR2 reads FQGNSA. CDR3 region: CASSPRPGLKITDTQYF. CDR3 bases: TGTGCCAGCAGTCCCCGGCCGGGACTCAAAATCACAGATACGCAGTATTTT.

This clonotype was seen a few times. V usage is TRBV7-8 and J usage is TRBJ1-1, with D hard to call. The V gene lost 2 bases and the J gene lost 2 bases, with 15 bases spanning the gap. The germline CDR1 and CDR2 sequences are SGHVS and FQNEAQ. The CDR3 consists of 16 residues. DNA for the CDR3: TGTGCCAGCAGCTTAAAGGTCGTCCTGGCAAACACTGAAGCTTTCTTT. As protein: CASSLKVVLANTEAFF.

This clonotype came up a few times. The V call is TRBV2, the J call TRBJ2-7; D gene uncertain. The ends were cut back, 7 bases at V and 0 bases at J, with 13 bases in the middle. There are 14 residues in the CDR3. CDR1 and CDR2 from the germline V gene are SNHLY and FYNNEI. Written as DNA, the CDR3 is TGTGCCAGCAACCCTGGGTCTTTCTCCTACGAGCAGTACTTC. Amino acid sequence: CASNPGSFSYEQYF.

The gene calls are TRBV7-2 and TRBJ1-1; D not resolved. The CDR3 consists of 14 residues. Trimming left V 4 bases short and J 1 base short, with 10 bases between. The germline gives CDR1 SGHTA, CDR2 FQGNSA. The CDR3 DNA reads TGTGCCAGCAGCTCGCGCTCCTGGAACACTGAAGCTTTCTTT. Protein product: CASSSRSWNTEAFF.

The chain joins TRBV6-6 to TRBJ2-3; D not certain. Trimming took 0 bases from V and 4 from J, leaving 8 bases between them. CDR3 length equals 14 residues. Germline CDR1 reads MNHNY; CDR2 reads SVGAGI (reference sequence). The CDR3, as DNA: TGTGCCAGCAGTTACTCGAGGAGCGCAGATACGCAGTATTTT. Its protein is CASSYSRSADTQYF.

The J gene is TRBJ1-1, the V gene TRBV12-3 or TRBV12-4, with no clear D. Trimming took off 5 bases at V and 1 base at J, with 5 bases between the two ends. This CDR3 has 12 amino acids. The CDR3 reads CASSAGNTEAFF. CDR3 in DNA: TGTGCCAGCAGTGCGGGGAACACTGAAGCTTTCTTT.